One and the same sample provided the 30 T cell receptor beta chains below, sequenced in a study of CD8+ T cells in alopecia areata. Reverse transcribed after extraction, RNA yielded cDNA as the sequencing template. The data were produced by immunoSEQ multiplex PCR, yet TCRdb's version contains in-frame clones alone and is incomplete. The data hold about 98,000 clones, with less than 50% observed a single time. Sequencing used CD4+ T cells sorted from blood. The receptors originated from a human donor with alopecia areata.

This clone was seen a few times. This chain joins TRBV29-1 and TRBJ1-1, with D uncertain. The CDR3 totals 13 residues. V was shortened by 2 bases and J by 0 bases, with 7 bases between the two germline ends. Germline V gene sequence: CDR1 SQVTM, CDR2 ANQGSEA. The DNA for the CDR3 is TGCAGCGTTGAACGGACTATGAACACTGAAGCTTTCTTT. Its translation: CSVERTMNTEAFF.

This rearrangement joins TRBV4-3 to TRBJ2-5, with 9 nucleotides matching TRBD2. The germline gives CDR1 LGHNA, CDR2 YSLEER. The trim removed 1 base at V and 3 bases at J, leaving 0 bases unmatched. The CDR3 has 14 amino acids. In nucleotides, the CDR3 is TGCGCCAGCAGCCAAGGACTAGCGGAAGAGACCCAGTACTTC. It is translated as CASSQGLAEETQYF.

CDR3 protein: CASSWDRVDYGYTF. The CDR3, as DNA: TGCGCCAGCTCCTGGGACAGGGTGGACTATGGCTACACCTTC. The J gene is TRBJ1-2, the V gene TRBV5-1; 9 bases match TRBD1. The CDR3 contains 14 residues. After removal of 7 bases from V and 3 bases from J, the junction contained 7 bases not matched to a gene. Germline V gene sequence: CDR1 SGHRS, CDR2 YFSETQ.

This clone was counted a few times. J is TRBJ2-1 and V is TRBV5-1; no clear D gene. This CDR3 is built from 13 residues. The V and J ends lost 4 bases and 7 bases respectively, with 12 bases between them. In germline, CDR1 is SGHRS, CDR2 YFSETQ. CDR3 in amino acids: CASSEDGWNEQFF. In DNA, the CDR3 is TGCGCCAGCAGCGAGGATGGATGGAATGAGCAGTTCTTC.

This clone was counted only a few times. The V and J genes are TRBV18 and TRBJ2-2; D might be TRBD1 (5 bases). The CDR3 covers 19 residues. Between the trimmed V and J ends, which lost 3 bases and 2 bases, there was a span of 22 bases. Germline V gene data show CDR1 as KGHSH and CDR2 as LQKENI. The CDR3 protein is CASSPFLGPERENTGELFF. The CDR3 coding sequence is TGTGCCAGCTCACCGTTTCTGGGGCCAGAAAGAGAAAACACCGGGGAGCTGTTTTTT.

The V and J genes are TRBV2 and TRBJ1-1; TRBD1 matches at 9 bases. The CDR3 totals 12 residues. Losses at the gene ends were 7 bases for V and 10 bases for J; bases not matched to a gene: 7. The V gene's germline CDR1 is SNHLY and CDR2 FYNNEI. The CDR3 region is CASNPPDRGAFF. The CDR3 DNA follows: TGTGCCAGCAATCCCCCGGACAGGGGAGCTTTCTTT.

The chain uses TRBV29-1 and TRBJ1-3; the D is unclear. V was trimmed by 7 bases and J by 0 bases, leaving 13 bases between them. CDR1 SQVTM and CDR2 ANQGSEA come from the germline V gene. The CDR3 consists of 14 residues. DNA for the CDR3: TGCAGCGATGTAGTTCACCGCTCTGGAAACACCATATATTTT. This codes for CSDVVHRSGNTIYF. Based on the CDR3 plus reference TRBV29-1 and TRBJ1-3, the full variable domain is SAVISQKPSRDICQRGTSLTIQCQVDSQVTMMFWYRQQPGQSLTLIATANQGSEATYESGFVIDKFPISRPNLTFSTLTVSNMSPEDSSIYLCSDVVHRSGNTIYFGEGSWLTVV.

The V gene is TRBV29-1, the J gene TRBJ1-3; unclear D gene. The CDR3 consists of 11 residues. Germline lookup yields CDR1 SQVTM and CDR2 ANQGSEA. V lost 7 bases to trimming and J lost 0 bases, with 4 bases between them. The CDR3 nucleotides are TGCAGCGGGATCTCTGGAAACACCATATATTTT. It specifies CSGISGNTIYF.

The chain carries TRBV2 and TRBJ2-7; 10 nucleotides match TRBD1. The CDR3 runs 13 residues. Losses at the gene ends were 6 bases for V and 5 bases for J; bases not matched to a gene: 4. The germline V gene has CDR1 SNHLY and CDR2 FYNNEI. The CDR3 loop is CASRGTGVHEQYF. The CDR3 nucleotides read TGTGCCAGCAGAGGGACAGGGGTGCACGAGCAGTACTTC.

The V gene is TRBV29-1, the J gene TRBJ1-2; D unresolved. Germline lookup yields CDR1 SQVTM and CDR2 ANQGSEA. V was clipped by 1 base and J by 5 bases, with 14 bases between them. The CDR3 runs to 14 residues. CDR3 in amino acids: CSVEGRTEGYGYTF. Here the CDR3 DNA reads TGCAGCGTTGAAGGTCGGACGGAAGGGTATGGCTACACCTTC.

J is TRBJ1-2 and V is TRBV7-2; the D is unclear. Germline V gene data show CDR1 as SGHTA and CDR2 as FQGNSA. Trimming took 1 base from V and 7 from J, leaving 10 bases between them. The CDR3 has 13 residues. The CDR3 region has the DNA TGTGCCAGCAGCTTAGTGCGGGCGCGTGGCTACACCTTC. It translates to CASSLVRARGYTF.

This sequence joins TRBV5-6 and TRBJ1-2, with D uncertain. The V gene's germline CDR1 is SGHDT and CDR2 YYEEEE. This CDR3 has 11 amino acids. V was pared by 4 bases and J by 2 bases, with 3 bases between. The DNA of the CDR3 is TGTGCCAGCAGCCTAAACTATGGCTACACCTTC. This gives the protein CASSLNYGYTF.

This clone was seen a handful of times. The chain joins TRBV14 to TRBJ2-2; the D gene is possibly TRBD1 (5 bases). Germline loops: CDR1 SGHDN, CDR2 FVKESK. This CDR3 spans 16 amino acids. The ends were cut back, 2 bases at V and 0 bases at J, with 10 bases in the middle. The CDR3 loop reads CASSQSSTANTGELFF. CDR3 DNA: TGTGCCAGCAGCCAAAGTTCGACAGCGAACACCGGGGAGCTGTTTTTT.

The chain uses TRBV29-1 and TRBJ2-3; 7 bases line up with TRBD2. The CDR3 is 13 amino acids. Germline CDR1 SQVTM, CDR2 ANQGSEA. J gave up 3 bases and V 4 bases, and 4 bases lay outside the gene matches. The CDR3, as DNA: TGCAGCGTTGCTCGGGGAGGGACAGATACGCAGTATTTT. Translation: CSVARGGTDTQYF.

This rearrangement joins TRBV28 to TRBJ2-5, with no clear D. The CDR3 totals 12 residues. V was cut by 3 bases and J by 4 bases, with 6 bases left in between. CDR1 and CDR2 from the germline V gene are MDHEN and SYDVKM. The CDR3 coding sequence is TGTGCCAGCAGTTTGCCAGGAGAGACCCAGTACTTC. Translation: CASSLPGETQYF.

J is TRBJ2-5 and V is TRBV10-3; tentative D call: TRBD1 (6 bases). Germline V gives CDR1 ENHRY, CDR2 SYGVKD. The length of the CDR3 is 13 residues. Trimming pared 0 bases from V and 6 bases from J, leaving 8 bases between. CDR3 in DNA: TGTGCCATCAGTGAGTCAGGGGGACAGACCCAGTACTTC. Amino acids: CAISESGGQTQYF.

The sample holds a few counts of this clone. The chain joins TRBV30 to TRBJ1-2; the match to TRBD1 covers 12 bases. The CDR3 extends over 15 amino acids. The germline gives CDR1 GTSNPN, CDR2 SVGIG (reference sequence). The trim removed 0 bases at V and 9 bases at J, leaving 8 bases unmatched. The chain's CDR3 is CAWSVQGTGGVRYTF. The CDR3 DNA sequence: TGTGCCTGGAGTGTACAAGGGACAGGGGGCGTTCGCTACACCTTC.

This clone was counted only a few times. The genes are TRBV20-1 and TRBJ2-1, with 9 bases that match TRBD2. This CDR3 spans 11 amino acids. Germline V gene sequence: CDR1 DFQATT, CDR2 SNEGSKA (reference sequence). After removal of 4 bases from V and 9 bases from J, the junction contained 1 base not matched to a gene. CDR3 protein: CSATLAGEQFF. The CDR3 DNA reads TGCAGTGCTACACTAGCGGGTGAGCAGTTCTTC.

This clone came up a few times. The rearrangement joins TRBV18 to TRBJ1-1; no reliable D call. The CDR3 loop spans 14 amino acids. Germline CDR1 is KGHSH and CDR2 is LQKENI. V shed 5 bases and J shed 6 bases, with 16 bases lying between them. In nucleotides, the CDR3 is TGTGCCAGCTCAATTATTGGGGAAAGCGCTGAAGCTTTCTTT. Translating gives CASSIIGESAEAFF.

V gene TRBV25-1 combines with J gene TRBJ2-1; D may be TRBD2 (6 bases). The CDR3 length is 13 residues. Germline V CDR1 and CDR2: MGHDK, SYGVNS. With 3 bases removed from V and 9 bases from J, the gap between germline ends came to 12 bases. CDR3 residues: CASSDSGTAEQFF. CDR3 sequence (DNA): TGTGCCAGCAGTGATTCGGGGACTGCTGAGCAGTTCTTC.

The chain links TRBV30 to TRBJ2-1, with TRBD1 matching 8 bases. The CDR3 is made up of 12 amino acids. The V and J ends lost 5 bases and 8 bases, in that order; junction bases with no gene match: 5. Germline CDR1 reads GTSNPN; CDR2 reads SVGIG (reference sequence). The CDR3 DNA reads TGTGCCTGGGGACAGGGTTGGCATGAGCAGTTCTTC. Its protein product is CAWGQGWHEQFF.

This rearrangement joins TRBV5-1 to TRBJ2-7; perhaps D is TRBD1 or TRBD2 (5 bases each). Germline CDR1 is SGHRS and CDR2 is YFSETQ. The CDR3 consists of 15 residues. V dropped 7 bases and J dropped 3 bases, with 20 bases sitting between them. The CDR3 spells CASSDRGGSNYEQYF. CDR3 nucleotides: TGCGCCAGCTCCGATCGGGGCGGGTCGAACTACGAGCAGTACTTC.

This chain links TRBV30 with TRBJ1-1; D remains ambiguous. V was clipped by 3 bases and J by 2 bases, with 10 bases between them. The CDR3 is 13 amino acids. Germline CDR1 reads GTSNPN; CDR2 reads SVGIG (reference sequence). The CDR3 region has the DNA TGTGCCTGGAGCACCGATGGAAACACTGAAGCTTTCTTT. Encoded protein: CAWSTDGNTEAFF.

In DNA form, the CDR3 reads TGTGCCTGGAGGCCCGGGGGGGGTCGCGGCTACACCTTC. Its protein is CAWRPGGGRGYTF. The chain joins TRBV30 to TRBJ1-2; a possible D gene is TRBD1 (5 bases). Germline V gene lookup returns CDR1 GTSNPN and CDR2 SVGIG (reference sequence). The CDR3 consists of 13 residues. V was pared by 3 bases and J by 8 bases, with 16 bases between.

J is TRBJ2-7 and V is TRBV7-9; weak D call: TRBD2 (6 bases). The V and J ends lost 1 base and 9 bases respectively, with 16 bases between them. Per germline, CDR1 SEHNR and CDR2 FQNEAQ (reference sequence). The CDR3 is 14 amino acids. CDR3: CASSLGGGVLGQYF. The CDR3 DNA sequence: TGTGCCAGCAGCTTAGGCGGAGGGGTGTTAGGGCAGTACTTC. The full variable domain, with the rest looked up from reference TRBV7-9 and TRBJ2-7, is DTGVSQNPRHKITKRGQNVTFRCDPISEHNRLYWYRQTLGQGPEFLTYFQNEAQLEKSRLLSDRFSAERPKGSFSTLEIQRTEQGDSAMYLCASSLGGGVLGQYFGPGTRLTVT.

A few counts support this clone. The gene calls are TRBV10-2 and TRBJ2-3, with D perhaps TRBD2 (5 bases). Trimming shortened V by 2 bases and J by 2 bases, and 11 bases separated the two germline ends. CDR1 is WSHSY and CDR2 is SAAADI in the germline V gene. The CDR3 loop spans 15 amino acids. In nucleotides, the CDR3 is TGCGCCAGCAGTGAGATCGGGAAAGCCACAGATACGCAGTATTTT. Protein sequence: CASSEIGKATDTQYF.

The chain is built from TRBV30 and TRBJ2-2; 8 bases align to TRBD2. The CDR3 extends over 18 amino acids. From germline, CDR1 is GTSNPN and CDR2 SVGIG (reference sequence). V shed 2 bases and J 0 bases; nucleotides not matched to a gene: 11. The CDR3 reads CAWSSDRTGGPNTGELFF. In DNA form, the CDR3 reads TGTGCCTGGAGTTCAGACCGAACGGGGGGGCCGAACACCGGGGAGCTGTTTTTT.

Notes on this clone: At the DNA level, this CDR3 is encoded by other sequences in the same sample as well. The chain couples TRBV29-1 to TRBJ2-3, with 7 bases lining up with TRBD1. The CDR3 spans 13 residues. CDR1 SQVTM and CDR2 ANQGSEA come from the germline V gene. Trimming took 4 bases from V and 3 from J; bases not matched to a gene: 4. The CDR3 bases are TGCAGCGTTGTAGGGGGCGCGACAGATACGCAGTATTTT. Encoded protein: CSVVGGATDTQYF.

This rearrangement joins TRBV7-2 to TRBJ2-1; the D gene is possibly TRBD1 (8 bases). From germline, CDR1 is SGHTA and CDR2 FQGNSA. The V end was cut by 5 bases, the J end by 6 bases, with 23 bases between. This CDR3 spans 17 amino acids. The CDR3 coding sequence is TGTGCCAGCAGCCCCGGACAGGGAGCGGGGCGGGGCAATGAGCAGTTCTTC. It yields the protein CASSPGQGAGRGNEQFF.

The chain joins TRBV5-6 to TRBJ1-2; 7 bases are shared with TRBD1. Germline CDR1 reads SGHDT; CDR2 reads YYEEEE. Losses at the gene ends were 3 bases for V and 4 bases for J; bases not matched to a gene: 3. This CDR3 contains 13 residues. CDR3 DNA: TGTGCCAGCAGCTCGGGGACAGCCTATGGCTACACCTTC. Translating gives CASSSGTAYGYTF. Full variable domain (outside the CDR3, taken from reference TRBV5-6 and TRBJ1-2): DAGVTQSPTHLIKTRGQQVTLRCSPKSGHDTVSWYQQALGQGPQFIFQYYEEEERQRGNFPDRFSGHQFPNYSSELNVNALLLGDSALYLCASSSGTAYGYTFGSGTRLTVV.